The 29 T cell receptor beta chains presented below share a single source sample, sequenced in a study of T cell repertoires in cytomegalovirus infection. TCRdb ran MiXCR on the reads and lists one entry per CDR3 protein. Of about 150,000 distinct CDR3 sequences listed, more than 25% are singletons. These receptors lack a known antigen. The sequenced sample was CD8+ T cells from cultured PBMCs, obtained from culture after CMV antigen stimulation. These receptors were collected from a human donor in good health (CMV status not recorded). Some clones in this sample may be carry-over from other donors' samples.

This clonotype has a handful of counts. The chain uses TRBV6-6 and TRBJ2-7; maybe TRBD1 (6 bases). Germline V gives CDR1 MNHNY, CDR2 SVGAGI (reference sequence). Trimming pared 2 bases from V and 5 bases from J, leaving 16 bases between. The CDR3 has 15 residues. The CDR3 DNA follows: TGTGCCAGCAGTTACGGTGGGGGCCGGAACGACGAGCAGTACTTC. Protein: CASSYGGGRNDEQYF.

By share of the sample, this clonotype is large. The chain links TRBV7-2 to TRBJ1-1; D not certain. The CDR3 totals 12 residues. Germline lookup yields CDR1 SGHTA and CDR2 FQGNSA. Trimming removed 5 bases at V and 8 bases at J, with 12 bases between. The CDR3 loop is CASSVRGREAFF. The CDR3 DNA sequence: TGTGCCAGCAGCGTTAGAGGGAGGGAAGCTTTCTTT. Combining the CDR3 with reference TRBV7-2 and TRBJ1-1 gives the whole variable domain GAGVSQSPSNKVTEKGKDVELRCDPISGHTALYWYRQSLGQGLEFLIYFQGNSAPDKSGLPSDRFSAERTGGSVSTLTIQRTQQEDSAVYLCASSVRGREAFFGQGTRLTVV.

The chain combines TRBV3-1 with TRBJ2-7; a weak D match, TRBD2 (5 bases). Trimming shortened V by 4 bases and J by 7 bases, and 17 bases separated the two germline ends. From germline, CDR1 is LGHDT and CDR2 YNNKEL (reference sequence). This CDR3 contains 14 residues. The CDR3, as DNA: TGTGCCAGCAGCCCAACGGGTTCCTCGGGGGAGCAGTACTTC. This sequence encodes CASSPTGSSGEQYF.

The V and J genes are TRBV5-1 and TRBJ2-3; 10 positions match TRBD2. The germline gives CDR1 SGHRS, CDR2 YFSETQ. Trimming cost V 1 base and J 5 bases; bases outside gene matches: 4. The CDR3 is made up of 15 amino acids. The CDR3 sequence is CASSLSSGGGDTQYF. In nucleotides, the CDR3 is TGCGCCAGCAGCTTGTCTAGCGGGGGTGGAGATACGCAGTATTTT.

In its sample, this clonotype was seen many times. The chain is built from TRBV7-9 and TRBJ1-2; D gene uncertain. The germline V gene encodes CDR1 SEHNR and CDR2 FQNEAQ (reference sequence). V lost 6 bases, J lost 3 bases, and 8 bases lay in between. CDR3 length: 12 residues. The CDR3 reads CASSNWDYGYTF. CDR3 nucleotides: TGTGCCAGCAGTAACTGGGACTATGGCTACACCTTC.

This clonotype was found many times. The rearrangement links TRBV7-2 to TRBJ2-7; D is unresolved. Trimming cost V 3 bases and J 3 bases, with 9 bases left between them. Germline V gene lookup returns CDR1 SGHTA and CDR2 FQGNSA. This CDR3 is built from 13 residues. The CDR3 DNA is TGTGCCAGCAGCTTTCTGAGTGACTACGAGCAGTACTTC. Translation: CASSFLSDYEQYF.

The chain carries TRBV19 and TRBJ1-1, with no clear D. V lost 2 bases and J 0 bases, leaving 10 bases between the germline ends. Germline CDR1 reads LNHDA; CDR2 reads SQIVND (reference sequence). The CDR3 is 15 amino acids. This chain's CDR3 is CASSISSPLNTEAFF. CDR3 DNA sequence: TGTGCCAGTAGTATATCAAGTCCCCTGAACACTGAAGCTTTCTTT.

This clonotype has a single count. The V call is TRBV29-1, the J call TRBJ1-1; maybe TRBD1 (5 bases). This CDR3 comprises 15 residues. Per germline, CDR1 SQVTM and CDR2 ANQGSEA. Trimming pared 2 bases from V and 3 bases from J, leaving 16 bases between. The CDR3 loop is CSVERTGEPDTEAFF. CDR3 nucleotides: TGCAGCGTTGAACGAACAGGAGAACCCGACACTGAAGCTTTCTTT. The whole variable domain, filled in from reference TRBV29-1 and TRBJ1-1, reads SAVISQKPSRDICQRGTSLTIQCQVDSQVTMMFWYRQQPGQSLTLIATANQGSEATYESGFVIDKFPISRPNLTFSTLTVSNMSPEDSSIYLCSVERTGEPDTEAFFGQGTRLTVV.

This chain joins TRBV19 and TRBJ2-1; D remains unclear. This CDR3 has 16 amino acids. V lost 3 bases and J 0 bases, leaving 12 bases between the germline ends. CDR1 is LNHDA and CDR2 is SQIVND in the germline V gene (reference sequence). DNA of the CDR3: TGTGCCAGTAGTATTGTCGGCGTTAGCTCCTACAATGAGCAGTTCTTC. This codes for CASSIVGVSSYNEQFF.

This chain connects TRBV5-6 to TRBJ2-1; D is undetermined. Germline CDR1 and CDR2: SGHDT and YYEEEE. The ends were cut back, 4 bases at V and 0 bases at J, with 5 bases in the middle. The CDR3 runs to 13 residues. The DNA for the CDR3 is TGTGCCAGCAGCCAGAGCTCCTACAATGAGCAGTTCTTC. Translating gives CASSQSSYNEQFF.

The rearrangement links TRBV7-2 to TRBJ2-1; 7 bases align to TRBD2. The trim removed 5 bases at V and 0 bases at J, leaving 7 bases unmatched. In germline, CDR1 is SGHTA, CDR2 FQGNSA. The CDR3 is 16 residues long. In nucleotides, the CDR3 is TGTGCCAGCAGCCGGGAGGCGGGGACCTCCTACAATGAGCAGTTCTTC. The encoded protein is CASSREAGTSYNEQFF.

The chain is built from TRBV7-8 and TRBJ1-1, with 8 positions matching TRBD1. The CDR3 is 15 amino acids. J gave up 5 bases and V 5 bases, and 10 bases lay outside the gene matches. Germline V lookup: CDR1 SGHVS, CDR2 FQNEAQ. This chain's CDR3 is CASSNPGQVGTEAFF. CDR3 in DNA: TGTGCCAGCAGCAACCCGGGACAGGTGGGGACTGAAGCTTTCTTT.

V is TRBV7-8 and J is TRBJ2-1; 7 positions match TRBD2. With 4 bases clipped from V and 1 base from J, the junction kept 4 bases outside the gene matches. This CDR3 region has 15 residues. CDR1 and CDR2 (germline): SGHVS, FQNEAQ. CDR3 bases: TGTGCCAGCAGCTCCTCTAGCGGTTCCTACAATGAGCAGTTCTTC. Translating it yields CASSSSSGSYNEQFF.

As for this clonotype: Mismatch with germline at one junction end may stem from a read error. V usage is TRBV6-1 and J usage is TRBJ1-1; D is ambiguous. This CDR3 spans 12 amino acids. The germline gives CDR1 MNHNS, CDR2 SASEGT. The CDR3 protein is CASREVGAEAFF. The CDR3 nucleotides are TGTGCCAGCAGAGAAGTTGGCGCTGAAGCTTTCTTT.

This clonotype showed up just a few times. The rearrangement uses TRBV4-1 and TRBJ1-5, with TRBD1 identical over 10 bases. The CDR3 loop spans 17 amino acids. The trim removed 0 bases at V and 5 bases at J, leaving 7 bases unmatched. Germline CDR1 is MGHRA and CDR2 is YSYEKL. The DNA of the CDR3 is TGCGCCAGCAGCCAAGAAGGGGACAGGGGAGAATATCAGCCCCAGCATTTT. As protein: CASSQEGDRGEYQPQHF.

J is TRBJ1-1 and V is TRBV28; TRBD1 aligns across 9 bases. Germline lookup yields CDR1 MDHEN and CDR2 SYDVKM. The ends lost 1 base at V and 8 bases at J; junction bases unmatched: 5. CDR3 length: 14 residues. The CDR3 region has the DNA TGTGCCAGCAGTTTATCCTGGGACAGGGCCGAAGCTTTCTTT. Translation gives CASSLSWDRAEAFF. Full variable domain (missing parts from reference TRBV28 and TRBJ1-1): DVKVTQSSRYLVKRTGEKVFLECVQDMDHENMFWYRQDPGLGLRLIYFSYDVKMKEKGDIPEGYSVSREKKERFSLILESASTNQTSMYLCASSLSWDRAEAFFGQGTRLTVV.

In this sample, this clonotype turned up once. The chain recombines TRBV7-9 with TRBJ1-2; 11 bases are shared with TRBD1. Looked up from germline, CDR1 is SEHNR and CDR2 is FQNEAQ (reference sequence). This CDR3 contains 18 residues. V shed 5 bases, J shed 0 bases, and the junction held 11 bases outside the gene matches. The CDR3, as DNA: TGTGCCAGCAGCCTAGGACAGGGGGCACCTATGGCTAACTATGGCTACACCTTC. Encoded protein: CASSLGQGAPMANYGYTF.

This chain links TRBV7-9 with TRBJ1-1, with a possible D match to TRBD1 (5 bases). This CDR3 spans 12 amino acids. Trimming took 5 bases from V and 8 from J, leaving 12 bases between them. CDR1 and CDR2 from the germline V gene are SEHNR and FQNEAQ (reference sequence). In DNA form, the CDR3 reads TGTGCCAGCAGCCCACTGGGGGTCGAAGCTTTCTTT. Protein: CASSPLGVEAFF.

The J gene is TRBJ1-1, the V gene TRBV20-1, with D perhaps matching TRBD1 (5 bases). CDR1 is DFQATT, CDR2 SNEGSKA, per germline (reference sequence). The CDR3 has 13 amino acids. Trimming cost V 6 bases and J 0 bases, with 11 bases left between them. CDR3 bases: TGCAGTGCCACGGGACTCATGAACACTGAAGCTTTCTTT. It codes for CSATGLMNTEAFF.

The table lists this clonotype with a few counts. V and J are TRBV12-3 or TRBV12-4 and TRBJ2-5, with D perhaps TRBD1 or TRBD2 (5 bases each). The CDR3 is 13 residues long. V was cut by 0 bases and J by 5 bases, with 7 bases left in between. The CDR3 DNA reads as TGTGCCAGCAGTTTAGCGGGGACGGAGACCCAGTACTTC. It is translated as CASSLAGTETQYF.

This clonotype was seen ten or more times. The V call is TRBV7-9, the J call TRBJ2-7; TRBD1 matches at 12 bases. The CDR3 covers 14 residues. Germline CDR1 SEHNR, CDR2 FQNEAQ (reference sequence). J lost 5 bases, V lost 4 bases, and 3 bases had no gene match. CDR3 sequence: CASSYGTGGNEQYF. In DNA, the CDR3 is TGTGCCAGCAGCTACGGGACAGGGGGCAACGAGCAGTACTTC.

This clonotype came up a few times. The rearrangement links TRBV24-1 to TRBJ1-5; possible D gene TRBD1, 5 bases. The CDR3 runs to 14 residues. Germline lookup yields CDR1 KGHDR and CDR2 SFDVKD. V was clipped by 6 bases and J by 5 bases, with 13 bases between them. The CDR3 coding sequence is TGTGCCACCAGTAGCGGTCAGGGAGATCAGCCCCAGCATTTT. Its translation: CATSSGQGDQPQHF.

This chain joins TRBV5-5 and TRBJ1-1, with D possibly TRBD1 on 5 matching bases. The germline gives CDR1 SGHKS, CDR2 YYEKEE (reference sequence). There are 15 residues in the CDR3. Trimming stripped 1 base from V and 5 bases from J, with 15 bases between. The CDR3 is CASSLSGSMRTEAFF. The CDR3 bases are TGTGCCAGCAGCTTGTCAGGGAGTATGAGAACTGAAGCTTTCTTT.

The V call is TRBV27, the J call TRBJ1-6; 7 positions match TRBD1. Unmatched junction bases numbered 6, after V lost 6 bases and J lost 7 bases. The CDR3 has 14 amino acids. Germline V CDR1 and CDR2: MNHEY, SMNVEV (reference sequence). DNA of the CDR3: TGTGCCAGCAGCCTTCAGGGGGTGAATTCACCCCTCCACTTT. Protein: CASSLQGVNSPLHF.

This sequence joins TRBV28 and TRBJ1-1; no definite D call. The CDR3 sequence is 15 residues long. The ends were cut back, 4 bases at V and 0 bases at J, with 12 bases in the middle. The germline gives CDR1 MDHEN, CDR2 SYDVKM. CDR3 amino acids: CASSWRSLMNTEAFF. In DNA form, the CDR3 reads TGTGCCAGCAGTTGGCGCAGCCTAATGAACACTGAAGCTTTCTTT.

This chain links TRBV6-1 with TRBJ2-2; D is unresolved. CDR3 length: 15 residues. Germline V gene data show CDR1 as MNHNS and CDR2 as SASEGT. Trimming removed 2 bases from V and 5 bases from J, with 12 bases in between. This CDR3 is CASSERTIATGELFF. CDR3 DNA: TGTGCCAGCAGTGAACGTACTATAGCTACCGGGGAGCTGTTTTTT.

CDR3 in DNA: TGTGCCATCAGTCGTGGGCGGGGAGGCACAGATACGCAGTATTTT. It codes for CAISRGRGGTDTQYF. This rearrangement joins TRBV10-3 to TRBJ2-3; maybe TRBD2 (6 bases). This CDR3 region has 15 residues. Germline V gives CDR1 ENHRY, CDR2 SYGVKD. V dropped 5 bases and J dropped 1 base, with 13 bases sitting between them.

This clonotype was observed many times. The chain joins TRBV7-2 to TRBJ2-2; D unclear. The CDR3 runs 13 residues. V gave up 5 bases and J gave up 4 bases, with 8 bases separating them. Germline V gene lookup returns CDR1 SGHTA and CDR2 FQGNSA. Written as DNA, the CDR3 is TGTGCCAGCAGCCTAGGGTTCACCGGGGAGCTGTTTTTT. Translated, it gives CASSLGFTGELFF.

This clonotype was seen more than once but under ten times. V is TRBV7-9 and J is TRBJ2-7; TRBD1 matches 7 bases. Germline CDR1 SEHNR, CDR2 FQNEAQ (reference sequence). This CDR3 is built from 13 residues. V shed 6 bases and J 1 base; nucleotides not matched to a gene: 3. In DNA form, the CDR3 reads TGTGCCAGCAGTTCGGACAGGTCCTACGAGCAGTACTTC. It codes for CASSSDRSYEQYF.